Sequencing of this T cell receptor beta chain was carried out in a study of blood T cell repertoires in COVID-19. Whole-study context: Both acute and convalescent COVID-19 samples were obtained from the United States, Italy and Spain.

Original data processing: Estimated nucleated cell counts came from reference gene primer amplification. Some clones are missing from TCRdb's copy, which holds only in-frame ones; the method was immunoSEQ multiplex PCR. The V and J calls and clone size were taken over from that table, and D and trimming were inferred from the DNA. The sample consists of roughly 54,000 clones, approximately 90% of them appearing once. Germline CDR1 SGHRS, CDR2 YFSETQ. There are 15 residues in the CDR3. The ends were cut back, 0 bases at V and 8 bases at J, with 17 bases in the middle. The source of this sequence is a woman aged 60-75 years with active or convalescent COVID-19. This chain connects TRBV5-1 to TRBJ1-2, with D tentatively TRBD1 (5 bases). What was sequenced was peripheral blood. CDR3 bases: TGCGCCAGCAGCTTGGCCGTCGGGGGGAGACGAGGCTACACCTTC. Its translation is CASSLAVGGRRGYTF.